The TCR beta chain under discussion was sequenced for a study of cytomegalovirus exposure and HLA in healthy donors. CDR1 and CDR2 (germline): SGHRS, YFSETQ. The CDR3 totals 15 residues. J was trimmed by 4 bases and V by 4 bases; bases with no gene match: 10. With regard to this clone: Its target is not known.

Broader study findings: There were 150 to 200 TCR beta chains listed as cytomegalovirus-associated. Subsequent analysis revealed that first-cohort TCR clusters tended to co-occur in the 130 or so validation repertoires. For cytomegalovirus status, the classifier reportedly gave diagnoses with high specificity and sensitivity. For most TCR sequences rarity was the rule, although some public TCRs occurred in many donors.

The protocol was immunoSEQ multiplex PCR, while the TCRdb copy is restricted to in-frame clones and leaves out a portion. The sample yields over 150,000 clones, approximately 84% seen once. Input material: PBMCs. The sequence derives from a woman younger than 35 in good health and CMV-seropositive. The chain has TRBV5-1 and TRBJ2-5, with 7 bases fitting TRBD2. CDR3 bases: TGCGCCAGCAGCCTGGGACTACTAGCGACAGAGACCCAGTACTTC. It yields the protein CASSLGLLATETQYF. The full variable domain, its missing parts supplied by reference TRBV5-1 and TRBJ2-5, is KAGVTQTPRYLIKTRGQQVTLSCSPISGHRSVSWYQQTPGQGLQFLFEYFSETQRNKGNFPGRFSGRQFSNSRSEMNVSTLELGDSALYLCASSLGLLATETQYFGPGTRLLVL.